This TCR beta chain was retrieved from a study of blood T cell repertoires in COVID-19. This clone was found once. Sequenced by immunoSEQ multiplex PCR; TCRdb stores in-frame clones only, minus some. The sample holds roughly 160,000 clones, roughly 90% seen once. This CDR3 spans 13 amino acids. Germline CDR1 reads GTSNPN; CDR2 reads SVGIG (reference sequence). V lost 4 bases and J lost 8; bases outside the gene matches: 8. Source material: peripheral blood. The TCR sequence derives from a man aged 50-59 years with acute or convalescent COVID-19. The chain links TRBV30 to TRBJ1-2; the match to TRBD1 covers 9 bases. CDR3 protein: CAWNRDRANGYTF. The CDR3 DNA is TGTGCCTGGAACCGGGACAGGGCGAACGGCTACACCTTC.